This T cell receptor beta chain was found in a study of regulatory T cells in long-lasting Graves disease. Time point denoted: persistent/refractory GD, antithyroid drugs over 5 years with positive TRAb. The TCR library was prepared using RNA isolated from PBMCs. The CDR3 is 14 residues long. Per the germline V gene, CDR1 is DFQATT and CDR2 is SNEGSKA (reference sequence). With V trimmed by 3 bases and J by 3 bases, 6 bases remained unmatched. Arm-PCR of CDR3 regions and iRepertoire HTBI primers were used to build TCR beta libraries. TCRdb reprocessed the multiplex PCR reads via MiXCR and lists one record per CDR3 protein. The sample lists roughly 500,000 distinct CDR3 sequences; 20% to 25% were seen once.

This sequence was found in a female donor with Graves disease. Specimen: peripheral blood mononuclear cells (PBMCs), collected when the disease was refractory, from a patient treated with antithyroid drugs. The chain combines TRBV20-1 with TRBJ2-7, with 9 bases fitting TRBD2. DNA of the CDR3: TGCAGTGCTAGGATTCCTAGCGGGGACTACGAGCAGTACTTC. It is translated as CSARIPSGDYEQYF.